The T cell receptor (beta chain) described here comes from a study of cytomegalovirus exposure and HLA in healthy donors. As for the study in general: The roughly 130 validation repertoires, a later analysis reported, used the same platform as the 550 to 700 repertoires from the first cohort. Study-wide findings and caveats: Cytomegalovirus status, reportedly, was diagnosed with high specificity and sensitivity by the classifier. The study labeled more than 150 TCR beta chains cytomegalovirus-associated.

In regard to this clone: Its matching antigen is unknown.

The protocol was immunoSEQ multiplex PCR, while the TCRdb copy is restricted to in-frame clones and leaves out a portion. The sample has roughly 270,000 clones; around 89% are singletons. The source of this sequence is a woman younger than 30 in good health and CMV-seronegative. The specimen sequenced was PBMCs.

CDR3 protein: CASRGLGHLGQYF. The DNA of the CDR3 is TGTGCCAGCAGGGGACTAGGGCACCTGGGGCAGTACTTC. This chain joins TRBV27 and TRBJ2-7; 8 positions match TRBD2. The CDR3 covers 13 residues. V was pared by 6 bases and J by 9 bases, with 10 bases of the junction left unmatched. Germline CDR1 MNHEY, CDR2 SMNVEV (reference sequence).